These 5 T cell receptor beta chains share one sample of origin, sequenced in a study of T cell responses to AZD1222 COVID-19 vaccine. The assay was immunoSEQ multiplex PCR, and TCRdb's table has in-frame clones only and misses some. This sample has about 59,000 clones, with 80% to 90% found just once. Sequencing used peripheral blood, obtained on day 0 of AZD1222 vaccination. The receptor source for this set is an adult in good health.

This clone was seen just once. The chain links TRBV7-8 to TRBJ2-7, with 7 bases fitting TRBD1. Germline CDR1 is SGHVS and CDR2 is FQNEAQ. V lost 3 bases to trimming and J lost 0 bases; unmatched junction nucleotides: 14. This CDR3 comprises 18 residues. CDR3 nucleotides: TGTGCCAGCAGCTTGGACAGGAGTCTCACGAAGGTCTCCTACGAGCAGTACGTC. It encodes CASSLDRSLTKVSYEQYV.

CDR3 amino acids: CASSVDGGWNQPQHF. CDR3 sequence (DNA): TGTGCCAGCAGCGTAGATGGGGGCTGGAATCAGCCCCAGCATTTT. V usage is TRBV9 and J usage is TRBJ1-5; TRBD1 might be the D (6 bases). This CDR3 comprises 15 residues. Trimming cost V 0 bases and J 4 bases, with 11 bases left between them. In germline, CDR1 is SGDLS, CDR2 YYNGEE. Full variable domain (missing parts from reference TRBV9 and TRBJ1-5): DSGVTQTPKHLITATGQRVTLRCSPRSGDLSVYWYQQSLDQGLQFLIQYYNGEERAKGNILERFSAQQFPDLHSELNLSSLELGDSALYFCASSVDGGWNQPQHFGDGTRLSIL.

This chain joins TRBV13 and TRBJ2-2, with D hard to call. This CDR3 is 13 amino acids long. Per the germline V gene, CDR1 is PRHDT and CDR2 is FYEKMQ (reference sequence). Trimming took off 6 bases at V and 6 bases at J, with 11 bases between the two ends. Here the CDR3 DNA reads TGTGCCAGCAGGCCCCCAAGAGCCGGGGAGCTGTTTTTT. Its translation: CASRPPRAGELFF.

This rearrangement joins TRBV3-1 (or the pseudogene TRBV3-2) to TRBJ1-5; tentatively, D is TRBD1 (6 bases). CDR3 length: 14 residues. CDR1 is LGHDT and CDR2 is YNNKEL in the germline V gene (reference sequence). Trimming took off 4 bases at V and 4 bases at J, with 11 bases between the two ends. The CDR3 sequence: CASSLQGTNQPQHF. In nucleotides, the CDR3 is TGTGCCAGCAGCCTACAGGGCACTAATCAGCCCCAGCATTTT.

The V gene is TRBV14, the J gene TRBJ2-7; D is unresolved. The germline gives CDR1 SGHDN, CDR2 FVKESK. The CDR3 has 13 residues. The ends were cut back, 4 bases at V and 0 bases at J, with 7 bases in the middle. The CDR3 region has the DNA TGTGCCAGCAGCCCTCTTCTCTCCTACGAGCAGTACTTC. Its protein product is CASSPLLSYEQYF.